A selection of T cell receptor beta chains follows, all from one sample in a study of CD8 T cells in ankylosing spondylitis. TCRdb redid the calling of the 5' RACE reads with MiXCR, one entry per CDR3 protein. The data contain 160,000 or so distinct CDR3 sequences, around 9.6% of them singletons. Sequencing was done on a sample of blood, either unsorted or a sorted T cell fraction (not recorded which). These receptors all come from a female donor with ankylosing spondylitis or in good health (not recorded which). CDR3s include the opening cysteine and the closing phenylalanine or tryptophan. The order of the fields is J gene, clone size, V gene, D gene, CDR3 DNA, CDR3 protein. D genes are given only for firm matches. Size values are once, few and many counts, or a class for expanded clones, and some rows have none.

J: TRBJ2-1
size: NA
V: TRBV4-3
D: NA
DNA: TGCGCCAGCAGCCAAGATCGCCAGGGGAATGAGCAGTTCTTC
CDR3: CASSQDRQGNEQFF

J: TRBJ2-7
size: few
V: TRBV6-2/TRBV6-3
D: NA
DNA: TGTGCCAGCAGCCCTACTACCAGAAACTCCTACGAGCAGTACTTC
CDR3: CASSPTTRNSYEQYF

J: TRBJ2-3
size: few
V: TRBV20-1
D: NA
DNA: TGCAGTGCTAGTTGGCTAGCAGGCACAGATACGCAGTATTTT
CDR3: CSASWLAGTDTQYF

J: TRBJ2-4
size: few
V: TRBV6-1
D: NA
DNA: TGTGCCAGCGGGCCAGTTGGGGGGAACATTCAGTACTTC
CDR3: CASGPVGGNIQYF

J: TRBJ2-3
size: few
V: TRBV9
D: TRBD2
DNA: TGTGCCAGCAGCGGCGGGACTAGCGGGAGTTTTGGGGATACGCAGTATTTT
CDR3: CASSGGTSGSFGDTQYF

J: TRBJ2-5
size: NA
V: TRBV12-3/TRBV12-4
D: NA
DNA: TGTGCCAGCAGTCCCGGGACGGATAAAGAGTGGACCCAGTACTTC
CDR3: CASSPGTDKEWTQYF

J: TRBJ1-5
size: few
V: TRBV4-3
D: NA
DNA: TGCGCCAGCAGCCAAGAGGGTGGGTGGCCCCAGCATTTT
CDR3: CASSQEGGWPQHF

J: TRBJ1-5
size: few
V: TRBV4-3
D: NA
DNA: TGCGCCAGCAGCCAAGATCTGGGGCGCAATCAGCCCCAGCATTTT
CDR3: CASSQDLGRNQPQHF

J: TRBJ1-2
size: few
V: TRBV11-3
D: NA
DNA: TGTGCCAGCAGCAGGGGATTCCTATTCCTAGTAAACTTC
CDR3: CASSRGFLFLVNF

J: TRBJ1-2
size: many
V: TRBV12-3/TRBV12-4
D: NA
DNA: TGTGCCAGCAGTTCCGACATTAACTATGGCTACACCTTC
CDR3: CASSSDINYGYTF

J: TRBJ2-4
size: NA
V: TRBV20-1
D: NA
DNA: TGCAGTGCCATGGACAGGGAGGGTTCCAAAAACATTCAGTACTTC
CDR3: CSAMDREGSKNIQYF

J: TRBJ2-5
size: many
V: TRBV29-1
D: NA
DNA: TGCAGCGTTGATTTGGGGGTCCTGGAGACCCAGTACTTC
CDR3: CSVDLGVLETQYF

J: TRBJ1-1
size: many
V: TRBV12-3/TRBV12-4
D: TRBD1
DNA: TGTGCCAGCAGTTTCTCCGGGACAGGAGTCATGAACACTGAAGCTTTCTTT
CDR3: CASSFSGTGVMNTEAFF

J: TRBJ2-7
size: few
V: TRBV7-8
D: NA
DNA: TGTGCCAGCAGCTTAGAGAAGGGAAGCTCCTACGAGCAGTACTTC
CDR3: CASSLEKGSSYEQYF

J: TRBJ2-1
size: NA
V: TRBV4-3
D: NA
DNA: TGCGCCAGCACCCAAGGGCAGGCTAGCTCGAATGAGCAGTTCTTC
CDR3: CASTQGQASSNEQFF

J: TRBJ2-1
size: NA
V: TRBV24-1
D: NA
DNA: TGTGCCACCAGTGATTTGATAGGGAATGAGCAGTTCTTC
CDR3: CATSDLIGNEQFF

J: TRBJ2-2
size: few
V: TRBV7-9
D: NA
DNA: TGTGCCAGCAGCTTCGACAGTAACACCGGGGAGCTGTTTTTT
CDR3: CASSFDSNTGELFF

J: TRBJ2-1
size: few
V: TRBV4-3
D: TRBD2
DNA: TGCGCCAGCAGCCCCCGGACTAGCGGGATTGGGAATGAGCAGTTCTTC
CDR3: CASSPRTSGIGNEQFF

J: TRBJ1-3
size: NA
V: TRBV12-3/TRBV12-4
D: TRBD1
DNA: TGTGCCAGCAGTACAGGGGCCGACTCTGGAAACACCATATATTTT
CDR3: CASSTGADSGNTIYF

J: TRBJ2-7
size: few
V: TRBV15
D: NA
DNA: TGTGCCACCAGCGGGGCCTCCTACGAGCAGTACTTC
CDR3: CATSGASYEQYF

J: TRBJ1-1
size: many
V: TRBV7-9
D: NA
DNA: TGTGCCAGCTGCGTCACGGAGGGCAACACTGAAGCTTTCTTT
CDR3: CASCVTEGNTEAFF

J: TRBJ1-2
size: few
V: TRBV5-5
D: TRBD1
DNA: TGTGCCAGCAGCTTGGCCCCCGGACAGGAAGACTATGGCTACACCTTC
CDR3: CASSLAPGQEDYGYTF

J: TRBJ1-2
size: NA
V: TRBV9
D: NA
DNA: TGTGCCAGCAGCCCCTGGACGGACAGAGGGGGTGGCTACACCTTC
CDR3: CASSPWTDRGGGYTF

J: TRBJ2-7
size: few
V: TRBV27
D: NA
DNA: TGTGCCAGTAGCGGAGCGGGTTCGCACGAGCAGTACTTC
CDR3: CASSGAGSHEQYF

J: TRBJ1-1
size: few
V: TRBV12-3/TRBV12-4
D: NA
DNA: TGTGCCAGCAGTTTCGGGCCGTCAGGGGCCACTGAAGCTTTCTTT
CDR3: CASSFGPSGATEAFF

J: TRBJ2-7
size: NA
V: TRBV12-3/TRBV12-4
D: NA
DNA: TGTGCCAGCACCCCGACAGCAACCTACGAGCAGTACTTC
CDR3: CASTPTATYEQYF

J: TRBJ1-2
size: NA
V: TRBV28
D: NA
DNA: TGTGCCAGCAGTCCAGCCCCGGACAGATATGGCTACACCTTC
CDR3: CASSPAPDRYGYTF

J: TRBJ2-1
size: few
V: TRBV4-3
D: TRBD2
DNA: TGCGCCAGCAGCCAAGTGGGACTAGCGGGAGTCAGGGAGCAGTTCTTC
CDR3: CASSQVGLAGVREQFF

J: TRBJ2-3
size: few
V: TRBV6-9
D: TRBD2
DNA: TGTGCCAGCAGTTATCCTACTAGCGGGAAGAGCCAGAGACCGGGTTCTACAGCGGATACGCAGTATTTT
CDR3: CASSYPTSGKSQRPGSTADTQYF

J: TRBJ1-5
size: few
V: TRBV27
D: NA
DNA: TGTGCCAGCCGTAGTACCGGGACGACAGGCAATCAGCCCCAGCATTTT
CDR3: CASRSTGTTGNQPQHF

J: TRBJ2-5
size: NA
V: TRBV11-2
D: TRBD2
DNA: TGTGCCACAATGCGGGAGTGGGGGCAAGAGACCCAGTACTTC
CDR3: CATMREWGQETQYF

J: TRBJ2-1
size: many
V: TRBV12-3/TRBV12-4
D: TRBD1
DNA: TGTGCCAGCTGGGACAGCTACAATGAGCAGTTCTTC
CDR3: CASWDSYNEQFF

J: TRBJ2-1
size: few
V: TRBV12-3/TRBV12-4
D: TRBD2
DNA: TGTGCCAGCAGTTTAAGCGGGACTAGGGTCTATGAGCAGTTCTTC
CDR3: CASSLSGTRVYEQFF

J: TRBJ2-1
size: NA
V: TRBV28
D: TRBD1
DNA: TGTGCCAGCAGCCCCGGGGACAGGACTTACAATGAGCAGTTCTTC
CDR3: CASSPGDRTYNEQFF

J: TRBJ1-4
size: NA
V: TRBV6-1
D: NA
DNA: TGTGCCAGCGCCCCTAAGTTCGGGACTAAAGAAAAACTGTTTTTT
CDR3: CASAPKFGTKEKLFF

J: TRBJ2-5
size: NA
V: TRBV4-2
D: NA
DNA: TGTGCCAACAGCCAAGAGGAGCGTTCCGAGACCCAGTACTTC
CDR3: CANSQEERSETQYF

J: TRBJ2-1
size: NA
V: TRBV11-2
D: NA
DNA: TGTGCCAGCAGCCCCGAGCAGTTCTTC
CDR3: CASSPEQFF

J: TRBJ2-1
size: many
V: TRBV5-1
D: NA
DNA: TGCGCCAGCAGCTTATTTCGGGACATATACAATGAGCAGTTCTTC
CDR3: CASSLFRDIYNEQFF

J: TRBJ2-2
size: few
V: TRBV4-3
D: NA
DNA: TGCGCCAGCAGCCCAGGGGGAGGGCTAGCGATCGCCGGGGAGCTGTTTTTT
CDR3: CASSPGGGLAIAGELFF

J: TRBJ2-1
size: NA
V: TRBV28
D: TRBD2
DNA: TGTGCCAGCAGTTCGCGGGAGACCGGGGCGGGCGAGCAGTTCTTC
CDR3: CASSSRETGAGEQFF

J: TRBJ2-1
size: NA
V: TRBV4-3
D: NA
DNA: TGCGCCAGCAGCCAAGGAGTATCGCGGGACATTCTTAAAGATGAGCAGTTCTTC
CDR3: CASSQGVSRDILKDEQFF

J: TRBJ2-1
size: many
V: TRBV24-1
D: TRBD2
DNA: TGTGCCACCAGTAAGGGACTATTGGGCTACAATGAGCAGTTCTTC
CDR3: CATSKGLLGYNEQFF

J: TRBJ2-2
size: many
V: TRBV4-1
D: TRBD2
DNA: TGCGCCAGCAGCCAAAGACTAGCGGGTGGGGAGCTGTTTTTT
CDR3: CASSQRLAGGELFF

J: TRBJ1-2
size: NA
V: TRBV6-1
D: NA
DNA: TGTGCCAGCGACTACAGGGAGGGTAACTATGGCTACACCTTC
CDR3: CASDYREGNYGYTF

J: TRBJ2-2
size: NA
V: TRBV9
D: NA
DNA: TGTGCCAGCAGCGGAGGGGCGCAAACCGGGGAGCTGTTTTTT
CDR3: CASSGGAQTGELFF

J: TRBJ1-5
size: NA
V: TRBV6-2/TRBV6-3
D: NA
DNA: TGTGCCAGCAGTTACGGGCGGGACAAAGAGGTCGCATATAGCAATCAGCCCCAGCATTTT
CDR3: CASSYGRDKEVAYSNQPQHF

J: TRBJ1-1
size: many
V: TRBV20-1
D: NA
DNA: TGCAGTGCGGGGGGGACTGAAGCTTTCTTT
CDR3: CSAGGTEAFF

J: TRBJ2-1
size: NA
V: TRBV10-3
D: TRBD2
DNA: TGTGCCATCACCCTTCCCGGGACTAGCTCAAATGAGCAGTTCTTC
CDR3: CAITLPGTSSNEQFF

J: TRBJ2-7
size: few
V: TRBV5-5
D: NA
DNA: TGTGCCAGCAGCCTCGCAGGGGACGTCGAGCAGTACTTC
CDR3: CASSLAGDVEQYF

J: TRBJ1-3
size: many
V: TRBV20-1
D: TRBD1
DNA: TGCAGTGCTAGTGAGGGGACAGGAGACACCATATATTTT
CDR3: CSASEGTGDTIYF

J: TRBJ2-7
size: many
V: TRBV27
D: TRBD1
DNA: TGTGCCAGCAGCCCAGGGGGCAGCGACGAGCAGTACTTC
CDR3: CASSPGGSDEQYF

J: TRBJ2-7
size: few
V: TRBV7-9
D: NA
DNA: TGTGCCAGCAGCTCGCCTACTCGTTCCTACGAGCAGTACTTC
CDR3: CASSSPTRSYEQYF

J: TRBJ1-1
size: many
V: TRBV4-3
D: TRBD1
DNA: TGCGCCAGCAGCCAGTCCCGGGACAGGGTGAACACTGAAGCTTTCTTT
CDR3: CASSQSRDRVNTEAFF

J: TRBJ2-7
size: NA
V: TRBV9
D: TRBD2
DNA: TGTGCCAGCAGCGTAAGCGGGGGCCCCTACGAGCAGTACTTC
CDR3: CASSVSGGPYEQYF

J: TRBJ2-5
size: many
V: TRBV15
D: NA
DNA: TGTGCCACCAGCAGAGACGGGGCGGTTAGGGTTCAAGAGACCCAGTACTTC
CDR3: CATSRDGAVRVQETQYF